This T cell receptor (beta chain) was profiled in a study of beta chain features in type 1 diabetes. Only one heparinised blood draw was taken per donor, and its volume averaged about 116 mL. CD45RO/CCR7/CD25/CD127/CD95/CD27 sorting isolated CD4+ naive, central memory, regulatory and stem cell-like memory cells. Study findings and constraints: There were fewer insertions and more deletions at the VDJ junctions of type 1 diabetes patients.

Expressed TCRB transcripts got sequenced, as all isolated RNA was reverse transcribed. TCRdb's table, derived via immunoSEQ multiplex PCR, lists solely in-frame clones and lacks some. Among 350,000 or so clones, roughly a fifth were seen once, and the ten largest hold 0.044%. In regard to this clone: Antigen specificity is unknown.

The clonotype comes from a woman between 18 and 29 years old in good health. Sequenced input: naive CD4+ T cells from blood.

The CDR3 DNA reads TGTGCCAGCAGCCCCGTACACACCAATGAGCAGTTCTTC. It yields the protein CASSPVHTNEQFF. The chain has TRBV7-9 and TRBJ2-1; D gene ambiguous. Germline CDR1 is SEHNR and CDR2 is FQNEAQ (reference sequence). The V end lost 5 bases, the J end lost 6 bases, and 11 bases lay between the germline ends. The CDR3 contains 13 residues.